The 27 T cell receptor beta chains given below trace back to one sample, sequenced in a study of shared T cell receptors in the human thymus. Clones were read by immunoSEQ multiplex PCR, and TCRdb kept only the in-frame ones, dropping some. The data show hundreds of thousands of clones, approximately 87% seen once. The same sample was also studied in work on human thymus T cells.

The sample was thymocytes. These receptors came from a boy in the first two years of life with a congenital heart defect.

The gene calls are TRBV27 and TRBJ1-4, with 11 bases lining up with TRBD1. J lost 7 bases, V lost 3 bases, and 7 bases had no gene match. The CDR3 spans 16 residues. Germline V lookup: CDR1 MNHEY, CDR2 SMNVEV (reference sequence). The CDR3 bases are TGTGCCAGCAGTTTTGGACAGGGGGCACATGGTGAAAAACTGTTTTTT. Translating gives CASSFGQGAHGEKLFF.

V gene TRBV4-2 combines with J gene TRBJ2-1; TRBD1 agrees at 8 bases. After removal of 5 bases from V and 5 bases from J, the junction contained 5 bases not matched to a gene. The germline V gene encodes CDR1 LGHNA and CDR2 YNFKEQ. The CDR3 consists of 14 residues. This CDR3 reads CASSFNRGDNEQFF. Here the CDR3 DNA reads TGTGCCAGCAGCTTCAACAGGGGGGACAATGAGCAGTTCTTC.

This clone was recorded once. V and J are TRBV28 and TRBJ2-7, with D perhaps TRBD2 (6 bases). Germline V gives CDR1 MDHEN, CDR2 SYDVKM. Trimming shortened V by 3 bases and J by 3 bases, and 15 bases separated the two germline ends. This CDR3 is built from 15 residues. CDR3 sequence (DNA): TGTGCCAGCAGTTTCATTGTCCAGGGAGGCTACGAGCAGTACTTC. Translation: CASSFIVQGGYEQYF.

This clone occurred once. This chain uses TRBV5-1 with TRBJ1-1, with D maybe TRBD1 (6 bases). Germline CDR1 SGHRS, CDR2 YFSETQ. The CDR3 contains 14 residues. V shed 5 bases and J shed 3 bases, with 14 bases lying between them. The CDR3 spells CASRYDTGHTEAFF. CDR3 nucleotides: TGCGCCAGCAGGTATGATACAGGGCACACTGAAGCTTTCTTT. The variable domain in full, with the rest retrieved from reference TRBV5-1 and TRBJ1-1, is KAGVTQTPRYLIKTRGQQVTLSCSPISGHRSVSWYQQTPGQGLQFLFEYFSETQRNKGNFPGRFSGRQFSNSRSEMNVSTLELGDSALYLCASRYDTGHTEAFFGQGTRLTVV.

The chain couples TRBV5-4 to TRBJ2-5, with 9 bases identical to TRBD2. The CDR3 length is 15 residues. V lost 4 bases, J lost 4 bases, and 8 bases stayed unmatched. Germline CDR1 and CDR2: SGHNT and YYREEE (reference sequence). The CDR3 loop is CASSPPGLAGETQYF. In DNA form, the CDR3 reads TGTGCCAGCAGCCCGCCGGGACTAGCAGGAGAGACCCAGTACTTC.

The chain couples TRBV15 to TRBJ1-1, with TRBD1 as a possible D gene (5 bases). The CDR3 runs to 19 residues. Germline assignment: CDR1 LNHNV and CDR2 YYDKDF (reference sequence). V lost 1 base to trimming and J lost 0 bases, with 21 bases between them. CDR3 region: CATSRVMVRQPLMNTEAFF. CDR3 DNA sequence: TGTGCCACCAGCAGAGTTATGGTTCGACAGCCGCTTATGAACACTGAAGCTTTCTTT.

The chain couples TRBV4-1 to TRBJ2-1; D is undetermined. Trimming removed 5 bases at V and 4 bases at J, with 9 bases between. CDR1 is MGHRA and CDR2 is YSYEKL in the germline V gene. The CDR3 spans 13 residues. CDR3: CASSNSGYNEQFF. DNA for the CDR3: TGCGCCAGCAGCAATTCGGGTTACAATGAGCAGTTCTTC.

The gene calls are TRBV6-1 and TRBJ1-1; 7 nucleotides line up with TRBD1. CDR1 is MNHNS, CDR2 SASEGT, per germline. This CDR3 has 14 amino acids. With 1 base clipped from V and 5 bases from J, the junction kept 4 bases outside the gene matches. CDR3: CASSEERGRTEAFF. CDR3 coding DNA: TGTGCCAGCAGTGAAGAAAGGGGGCGGACTGAAGCTTTCTTT.

As DNA, the CDR3 is TGTGCCAGCAGGCCTACCACGGGTGCTGGAAACACCATATATTTT. Protein product: CASRPTTGAGNTIYF. The chain links TRBV6-5 to TRBJ1-3; D not certain. CDR3 size: 15 residues. V lost 6 bases and J lost 2, with 14 bases in between. Germline V gene sequence: CDR1 MNHEY, CDR2 SVGAGI.

This CDR3 reads CASSVTGYTEAFF. The CDR3 bases are TGTGCCAGCAGTGTTACAGGATACACTGAAGCTTTCTTT. This chain links TRBV6-5 with TRBJ1-1; D perhaps matches TRBD1 (5 bases). V lost 5 bases and J 3 bases, leaving 10 bases between the germline ends. CDR3 length: 13 amino acids. Germline values: CDR1 MNHEY, CDR2 SVGAGI.

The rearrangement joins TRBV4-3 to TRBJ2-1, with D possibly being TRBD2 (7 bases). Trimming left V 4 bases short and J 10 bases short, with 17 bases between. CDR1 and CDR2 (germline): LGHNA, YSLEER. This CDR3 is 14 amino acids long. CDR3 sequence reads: CASSLAGARSEQFF. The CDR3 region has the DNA TGCGCCAGCAGCCTTGCGGGGGCGAGGAGCGAGCAGTTCTTC.

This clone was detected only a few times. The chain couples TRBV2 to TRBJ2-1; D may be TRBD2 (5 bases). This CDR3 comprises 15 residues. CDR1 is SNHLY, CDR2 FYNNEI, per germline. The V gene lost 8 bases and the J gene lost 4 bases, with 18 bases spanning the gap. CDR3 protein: CASFDGWTSYNEQFF. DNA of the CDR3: TGTGCCAGCTTCGACGGGTGGACTTCATACAATGAGCAGTTCTTC.

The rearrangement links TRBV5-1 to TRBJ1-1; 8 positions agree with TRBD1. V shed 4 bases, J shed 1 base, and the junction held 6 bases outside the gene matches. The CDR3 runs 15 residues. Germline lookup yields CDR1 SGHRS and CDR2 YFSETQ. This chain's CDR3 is CASSTRQGKNTEAFF. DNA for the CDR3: TGCGCCAGCAGCACCAGACAGGGGAAGAACACTGAAGCTTTCTTT.

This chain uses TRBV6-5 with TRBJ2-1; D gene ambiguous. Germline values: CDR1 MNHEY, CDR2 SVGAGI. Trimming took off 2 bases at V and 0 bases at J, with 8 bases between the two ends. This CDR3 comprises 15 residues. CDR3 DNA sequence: TGTGCCAGCAGTTACAAGGAGAGCTCCTACAATGAGCAGTTCTTC. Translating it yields CASSYKESSYNEQFF.

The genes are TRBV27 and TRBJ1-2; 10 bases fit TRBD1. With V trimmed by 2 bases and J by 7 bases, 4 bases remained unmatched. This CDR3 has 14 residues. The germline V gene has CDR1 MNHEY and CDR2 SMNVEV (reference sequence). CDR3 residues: CASSLRDRGFGYTF. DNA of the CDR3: TGTGCCAGCAGTTTAAGGGACAGGGGTTTTGGCTACACCTTC.

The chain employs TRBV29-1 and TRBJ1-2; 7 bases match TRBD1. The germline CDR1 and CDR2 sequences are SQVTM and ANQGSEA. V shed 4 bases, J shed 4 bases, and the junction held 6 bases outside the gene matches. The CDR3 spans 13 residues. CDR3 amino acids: CSVGGGWGYGYTF. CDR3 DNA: TGCAGCGTTGGAGGGGGCTGGGGCTATGGCTACACCTTC.

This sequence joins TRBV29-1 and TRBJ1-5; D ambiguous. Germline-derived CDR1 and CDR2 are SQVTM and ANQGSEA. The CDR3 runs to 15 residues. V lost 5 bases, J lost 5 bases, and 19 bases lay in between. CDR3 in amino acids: CSVPAGDGEDQPQHF. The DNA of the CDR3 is TGCAGCGTTCCCGCGGGCGATGGGGAAGATCAGCCCCAGCATTTT.

The DNA for the CDR3 is TGTGCCACCCAAACCCGGGAGATCACAGATACGCAGTATTTT. Residues: CATQTREITDTQYF. The chain uses TRBV25-1 and TRBJ2-3; maybe TRBD2 (6 bases). Trimming left V 10 bases short and J 2 bases short, with 16 bases between. The germline V gene encodes CDR1 MGHDK and CDR2 SYGVNS. CDR3 size: 14 residues.

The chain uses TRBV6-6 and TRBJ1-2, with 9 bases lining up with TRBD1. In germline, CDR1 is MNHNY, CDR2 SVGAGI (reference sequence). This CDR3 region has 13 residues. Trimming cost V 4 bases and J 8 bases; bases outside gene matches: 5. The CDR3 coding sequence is TGTGCCAGCAGTTCGGGACAGGGTAACGGCTACACCTTC. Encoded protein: CASSSGQGNGYTF.

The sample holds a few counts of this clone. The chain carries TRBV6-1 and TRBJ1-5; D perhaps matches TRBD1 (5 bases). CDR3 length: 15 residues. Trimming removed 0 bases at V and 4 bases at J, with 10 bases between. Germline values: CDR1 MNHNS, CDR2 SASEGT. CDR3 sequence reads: CASSEARRENQPQHF. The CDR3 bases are TGTGCCAGCAGTGAAGCTCGCAGGGAAAATCAGCCCCAGCATTTT.

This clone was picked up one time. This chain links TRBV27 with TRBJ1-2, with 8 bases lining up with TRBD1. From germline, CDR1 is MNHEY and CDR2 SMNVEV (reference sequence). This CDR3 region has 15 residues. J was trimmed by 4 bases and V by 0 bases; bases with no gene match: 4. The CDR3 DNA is TGTGCCAGCAGTTTATCGGGGACAGGTGTCTATGGCTACACCTTC. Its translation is CASSLSGTGVYGYTF.

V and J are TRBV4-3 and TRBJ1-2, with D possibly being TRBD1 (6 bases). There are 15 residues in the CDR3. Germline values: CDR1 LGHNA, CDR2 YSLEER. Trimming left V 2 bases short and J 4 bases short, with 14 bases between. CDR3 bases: TGCGCCAGCAGCCAACGCCGGACAGTCGTCTATGGCTACACCTTC. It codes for CASSQRRTVVYGYTF.

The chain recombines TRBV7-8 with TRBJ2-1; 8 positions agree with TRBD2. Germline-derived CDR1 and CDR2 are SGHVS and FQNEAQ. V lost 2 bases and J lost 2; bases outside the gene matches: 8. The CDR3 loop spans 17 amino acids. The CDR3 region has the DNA TGTGCCAGCAGCTTATTTCGAGCGGGGGAAACCTACAATGAGCAGTTCTTC. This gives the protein CASSLFRAGETYNEQFF.

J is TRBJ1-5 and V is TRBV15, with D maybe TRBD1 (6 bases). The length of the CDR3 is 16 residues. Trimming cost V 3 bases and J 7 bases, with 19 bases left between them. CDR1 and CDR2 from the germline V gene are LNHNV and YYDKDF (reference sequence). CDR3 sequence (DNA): TGTGCCACCAGCAGCCGGCGGGGGGCGGGGGAGCAGCCCCAGCATTTT. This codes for CATSSRRGAGEQPQHF.

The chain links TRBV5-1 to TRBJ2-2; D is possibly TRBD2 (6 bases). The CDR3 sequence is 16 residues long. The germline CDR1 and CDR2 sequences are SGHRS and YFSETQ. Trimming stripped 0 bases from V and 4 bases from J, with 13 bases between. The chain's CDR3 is CASSLAGRGPTGELFF. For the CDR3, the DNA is TGCGCCAGCAGCTTGGCCGGGCGGGGCCCCACCGGGGAGCTGTTTTTT.

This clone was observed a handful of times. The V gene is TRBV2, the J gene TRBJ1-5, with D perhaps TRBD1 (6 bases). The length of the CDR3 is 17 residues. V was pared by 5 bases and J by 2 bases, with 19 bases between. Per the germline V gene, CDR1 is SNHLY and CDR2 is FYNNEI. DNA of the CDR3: TGTGCCAGCAGTAGACTGGGGGGGGCGCGGGGCAATCAGCCCCAGCATTTT. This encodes CASSRLGGARGNQPQHF. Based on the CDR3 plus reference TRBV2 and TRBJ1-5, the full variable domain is EPEVTQTPSHQVTQMGQEVILRCVPISNHLYFYWYRQILGQKVEFLVSFYNNEISEKSEIFDDQFSVERPDGSNFTLKIRSTKLEDSAMYFCASSRLGGARGNQPQHFGDGTRLSIL.

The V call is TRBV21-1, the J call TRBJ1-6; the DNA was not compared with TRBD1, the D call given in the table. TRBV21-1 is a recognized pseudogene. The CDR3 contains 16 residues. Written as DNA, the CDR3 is TGTGCCAGCAGCAAGGATTTCACAGGGGTAGGTTCACCCCTCCACTTT. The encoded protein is CASSKDFTGVGSPLHF.